Many counts were recorded for the clone carrying this T cell receptor beta chain. The sample belongs to a study of T cells in Graves' hyperthyroidism and ophthalmopathy. Diagnostic assessment was based on clinical symptoms, serum thyroxine and TRAb, thyroid ultrasound and orbital computed tomography. Germline CDR1 is MNHEY and CDR2 is SMNVEV (reference sequence). V lost 2 bases, J lost 4 bases, and 5 bases stayed unmatched. The CDR3 loop spans 15 amino acids. RNA transcripts provided the source from which TCR beta CDR3 regions were amplified. With the HTBI primer set, the TCR CDR3 went through a first round of RT-PCR. MiXCR was run by TCRdb on the multiplex PCR reads, yielding one entry per CDR3 protein. The data contain roughly 300,000 distinct CDR3 sequences, about 15% of them singletons.

The sequenced sample consisted of blood. The receptor was isolated from a woman in her 30s with Graves' hyperthyroidism. The chain couples TRBV27 to TRBJ2-3, with 8 positions matching TRBD1. The CDR3 DNA follows: TGTGCCAGCAGTTTAAAGGACAGGGCGGCAGATACGCAGTATTTT. Protein product: CASSLKDRAADTQYF.